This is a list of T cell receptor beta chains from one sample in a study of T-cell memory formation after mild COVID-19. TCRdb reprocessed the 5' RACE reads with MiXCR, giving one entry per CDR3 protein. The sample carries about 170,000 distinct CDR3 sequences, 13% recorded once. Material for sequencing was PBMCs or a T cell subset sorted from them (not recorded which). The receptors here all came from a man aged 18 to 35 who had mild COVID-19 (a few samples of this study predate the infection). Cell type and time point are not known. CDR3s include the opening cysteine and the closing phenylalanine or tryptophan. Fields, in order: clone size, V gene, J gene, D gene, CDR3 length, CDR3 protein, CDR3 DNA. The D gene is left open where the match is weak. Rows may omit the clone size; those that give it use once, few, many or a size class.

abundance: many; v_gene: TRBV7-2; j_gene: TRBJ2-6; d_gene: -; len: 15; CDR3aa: CASSLGLSGANVLTF; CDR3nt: TGTGCCAGCAGCTTAGGTCTCTCTGGGGCCAACGTCCTGACTTTC
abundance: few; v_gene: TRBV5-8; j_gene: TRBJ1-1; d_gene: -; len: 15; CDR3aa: CASSLGAGSGTEAFF; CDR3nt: TGTGCCAGCAGCTTGGGTGCAGGGTCAGGGACTGAAGCTTTCTTT
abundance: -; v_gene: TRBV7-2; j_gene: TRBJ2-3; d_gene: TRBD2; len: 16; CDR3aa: CASSLRPAGATDTQYF; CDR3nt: TGTGCCAGCAGCTTAAGGCCAGCGGGGGCCACAGATACGCAGTATTTT
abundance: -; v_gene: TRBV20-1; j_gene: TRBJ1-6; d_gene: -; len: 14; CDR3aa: CSAQKGPRNSPLHF; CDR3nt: TGCAGTGCTCAAAAGGGGCCGAGGAATTCACCCCTCCACTTT
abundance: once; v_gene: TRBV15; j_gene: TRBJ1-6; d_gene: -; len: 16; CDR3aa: CATSRDADGPRSPLHF; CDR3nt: TGTGCCACCAGCAGAGATGCGGACGGGCCCAGATCACCCCTCCACTTT
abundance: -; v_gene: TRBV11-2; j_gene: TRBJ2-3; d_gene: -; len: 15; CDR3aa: CASSPFTGSTDTQYF; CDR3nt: TGTGCCAGCAGTCCTTTTACCGGGAGCACAGATACGCAGTATTTT
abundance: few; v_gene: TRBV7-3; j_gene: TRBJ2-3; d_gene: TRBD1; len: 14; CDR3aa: CASSYGQGADTQYF; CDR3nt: TGTGCCAGCAGCTATGGACAGGGGGCAGATACGCAGTATTTT
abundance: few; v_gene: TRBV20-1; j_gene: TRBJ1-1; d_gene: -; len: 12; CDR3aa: CSAPVPTTEAFF; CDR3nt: TGCAGTGCCCCCGTCCCCACCACTGAAGCTTTCTTT
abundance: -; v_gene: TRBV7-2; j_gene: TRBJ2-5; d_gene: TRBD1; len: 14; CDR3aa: CASSFRGRVETQYF; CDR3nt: TGTGCCAGCAGCTTCAGGGGGCGCGTAGAGACCCAGTACTTC
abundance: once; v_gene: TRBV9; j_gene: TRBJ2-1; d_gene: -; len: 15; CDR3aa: CASSPSPASYNEQFF; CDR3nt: TGTGCCAGCTCCCCCTCTCCCGCCTCCTACAATGAGCAGTTCTTC
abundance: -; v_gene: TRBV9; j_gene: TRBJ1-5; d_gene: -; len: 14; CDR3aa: CASSVESGNQPQHF; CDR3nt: TGTGCCAGCAGCGTAGAGAGTGGCAATCAGCCCCAGCATTTT
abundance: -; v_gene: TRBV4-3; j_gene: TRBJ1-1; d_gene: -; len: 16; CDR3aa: CASSQETGVMNTEAFF; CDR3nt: TGCGCCAGCAGCCAAGAGACAGGAGTCATGAACACTGAAGCTTTCTTT
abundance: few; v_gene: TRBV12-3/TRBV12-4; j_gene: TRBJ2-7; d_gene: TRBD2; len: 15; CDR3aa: CASSSTSGGAYEQYF; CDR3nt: TGTGCCAGCAGTAGTACGAGCGGGGGGGCTTACGAGCAGTACTTC
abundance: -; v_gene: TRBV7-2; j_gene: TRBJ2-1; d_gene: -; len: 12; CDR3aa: CASSLEQGRQFF; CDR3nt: TGTGCCAGCAGCTTAGAGCAGGGCAGGCAGTTCTTC
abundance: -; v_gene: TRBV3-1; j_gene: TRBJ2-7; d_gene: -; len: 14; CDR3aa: CASSPGAGYHEQYF; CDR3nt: TGTGCCAGCAGCCCAGGGGCCGGGTACCACGAGCAGTACTTC
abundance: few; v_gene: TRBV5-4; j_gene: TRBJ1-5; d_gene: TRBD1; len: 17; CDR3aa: CASSLGPATGGNQPQHF; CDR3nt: TGTGCCAGCAGCTTGGGGCCCGCGACAGGGGGGAATCAGCCCCAGCATTTT
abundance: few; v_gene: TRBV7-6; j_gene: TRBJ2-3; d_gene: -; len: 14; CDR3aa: CASSLGGSPDTQYF; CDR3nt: TGTGCCAGCAGCTTAGGAGGTAGCCCAGATACGCAGTATTTT
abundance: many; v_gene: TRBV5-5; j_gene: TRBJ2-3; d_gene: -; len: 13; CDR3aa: CASSSSGIDTQYF; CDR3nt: TGTGCCAGCAGTTCGTCGGGAATAGATACGCAGTATTTT
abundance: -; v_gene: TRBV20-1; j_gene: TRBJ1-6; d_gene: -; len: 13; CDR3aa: CSASPGIPSPLHF; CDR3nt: TGCAGTGCTAGCCCGGGGATCCCTTCACCCCTCCACTTT
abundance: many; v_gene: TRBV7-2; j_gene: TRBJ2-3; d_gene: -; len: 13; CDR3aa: CASSLKGGDTQYF; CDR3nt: TGTGCCAGCAGCTTAAAGGGTGGAGATACGCAGTATTTT
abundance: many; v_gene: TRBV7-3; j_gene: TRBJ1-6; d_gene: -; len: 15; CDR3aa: CASSLVPGVASPLHF; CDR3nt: TGTGCCAGCAGCTTAGTTCCGGGGGTTGCTTCACCCCTCCACTTT
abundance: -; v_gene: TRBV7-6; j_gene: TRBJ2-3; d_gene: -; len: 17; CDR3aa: CASSSPWSPGAQDTQYF; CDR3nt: TGTGCCAGCAGCTCCCCCTGGTCCCCGGGGGCGCAAGATACGCAGTATTTT
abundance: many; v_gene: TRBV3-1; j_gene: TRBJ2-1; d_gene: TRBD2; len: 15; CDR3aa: CASSQDLAGYNEQFF; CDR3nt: TGTGCCAGCAGCCAAGATTTAGCGGGGTACAATGAGCAGTTCTTC
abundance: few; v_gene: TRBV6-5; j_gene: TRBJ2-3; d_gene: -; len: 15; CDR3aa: CASSTGTLGTDTQYF; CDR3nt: TGTGCCAGCAGTACCGGGACCCTAGGCACAGATACGCAGTATTTT
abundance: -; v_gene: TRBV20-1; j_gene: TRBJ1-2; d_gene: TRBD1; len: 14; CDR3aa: CSAYRDSRSYGYTF; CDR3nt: TGCAGTGCTTACCGGGACAGCCGAAGCTATGGCTACACCTTC
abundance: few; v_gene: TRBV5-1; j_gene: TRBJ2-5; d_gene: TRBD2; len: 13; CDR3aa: CASSPTGGRAQYF; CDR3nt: TGCGCCAGCAGCCCAACGGGGGGACGGGCCCAGTACTTC
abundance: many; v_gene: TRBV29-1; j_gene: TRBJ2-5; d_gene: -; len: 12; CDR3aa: CSVETDKETQYF; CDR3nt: TGCAGCGTTGAGACCGATAAAGAGACCCAGTACTTC
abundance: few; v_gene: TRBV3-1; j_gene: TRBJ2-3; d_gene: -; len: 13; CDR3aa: CAVSGNPTDTQYF; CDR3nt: TGTGCGGTCAGTGGAAACCCCACAGATACGCAGTATTTT
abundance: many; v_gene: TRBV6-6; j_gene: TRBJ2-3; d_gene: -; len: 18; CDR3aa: CASSYSGGSPRLTDTQYF; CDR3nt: TGTGCCAGCAGTTACAGTGGGGGTAGCCCCCGCCTCACAGATACGCAGTATTTT
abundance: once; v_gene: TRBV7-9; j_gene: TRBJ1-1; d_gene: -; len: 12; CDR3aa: CASSGLPEFPFF; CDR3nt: TGTGCCAGCAGCGGTTTGCCCGAATTTCCTTTCTTT
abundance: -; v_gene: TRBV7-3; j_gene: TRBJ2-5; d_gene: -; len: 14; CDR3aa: CASSLGPDGETQYF; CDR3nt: TGTGCCAGCAGCTTAGGGCCCGACGGAGAGACCCAGTACTTC
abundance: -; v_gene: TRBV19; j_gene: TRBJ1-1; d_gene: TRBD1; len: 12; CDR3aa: CASRDSHFEAFF; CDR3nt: TGTGCCAGTCGGGACAGCCACTTTGAAGCTTTCTTT
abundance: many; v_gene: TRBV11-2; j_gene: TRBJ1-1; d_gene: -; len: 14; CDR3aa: CASSFYRQNTEAFF; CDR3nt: TGTGCCAGCAGCTTTTATAGACAGAACACTGAAGCTTTCTTT
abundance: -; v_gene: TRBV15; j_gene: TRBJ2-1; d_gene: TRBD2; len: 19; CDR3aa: CATSRRGTSGGSSYNEQFF; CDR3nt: TGTGCCACCAGCCGTCGCGGGACTAGCGGGGGGAGCTCCTACAATGAGCAGTTCTTC
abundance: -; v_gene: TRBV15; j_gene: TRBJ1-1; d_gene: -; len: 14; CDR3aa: CATSVRVPGTEAFF; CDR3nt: TGTGCCACCAGCGTTCGGGTACCAGGGACTGAAGCTTTCTTT
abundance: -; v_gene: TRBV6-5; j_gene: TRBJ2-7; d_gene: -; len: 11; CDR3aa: CASSRYYEQYF; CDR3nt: TGTGCCAGCAGCAGGTACTACGAGCAGTACTTC
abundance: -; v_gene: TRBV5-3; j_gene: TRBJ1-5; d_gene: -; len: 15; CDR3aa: CARRSCRRINQPQHF; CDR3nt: TGTGCCAGACGCTCGTGTCGGCGAATCAATCAGCCCCAGCATTTT
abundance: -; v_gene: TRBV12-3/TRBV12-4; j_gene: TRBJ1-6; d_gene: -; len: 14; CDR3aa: CASSQQGRGSPLHF; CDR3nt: TGTGCCAGCAGCCAACAGGGTCGTGGTTCACCCCTCCACTTT
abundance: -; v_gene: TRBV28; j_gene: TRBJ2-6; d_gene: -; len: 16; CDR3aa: CASSLITGTGANVLTF; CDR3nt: TGTGCCAGCAGTTTAATTACAGGGACTGGGGCCAACGTCCTGACTTTC
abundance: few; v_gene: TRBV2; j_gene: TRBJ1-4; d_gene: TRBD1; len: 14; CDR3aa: CASGADRVREKLFF; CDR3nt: TGTGCCAGCGGCGCTGACAGGGTACGGGAAAAACTGTTTTTT
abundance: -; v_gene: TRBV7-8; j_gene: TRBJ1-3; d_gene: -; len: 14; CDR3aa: CASARRGVGNTIYF; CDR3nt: TGTGCCAGCGCCCGGAGGGGGGTCGGAAACACCATATATTTT
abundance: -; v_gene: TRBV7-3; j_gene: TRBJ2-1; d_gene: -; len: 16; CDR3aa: CASSLPLGRSYNEQFF; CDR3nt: TGTGCCAGCAGCCTCCCCTTGGGCCGATCCTACAATGAGCAGTTCTTC
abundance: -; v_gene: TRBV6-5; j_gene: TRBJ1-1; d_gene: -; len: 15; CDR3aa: CASSYSTRQDTEAFF; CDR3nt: TGTGCCAGCAGTTACTCTACCCGGCAGGACACTGAAGCTTTCTTT
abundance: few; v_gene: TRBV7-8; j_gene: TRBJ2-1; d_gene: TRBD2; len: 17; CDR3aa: CASSHSWGGRSYNEQFF; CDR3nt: TGTGCCAGCAGTCACTCGTGGGGGGGGAGATCCTACAATGAGCAGTTCTTC
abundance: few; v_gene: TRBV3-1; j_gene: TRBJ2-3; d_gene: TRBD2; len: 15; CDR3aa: CASALAGGNTDTQYF; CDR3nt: TGTGCCAGCGCCTTAGCGGGGGGGAACACAGATACGCAGTATTTT
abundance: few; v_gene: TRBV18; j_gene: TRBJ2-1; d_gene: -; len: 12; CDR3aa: CASSPPLNEQFF; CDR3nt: TGTGCCAGCTCACCACCCCTCAATGAGCAGTTCTTC
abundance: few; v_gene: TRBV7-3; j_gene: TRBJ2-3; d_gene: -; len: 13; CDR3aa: CASSLSREDTQYF; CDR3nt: TGTGCCAGCAGCCTCTCTAGGGAAGATACGCAGTATTTT
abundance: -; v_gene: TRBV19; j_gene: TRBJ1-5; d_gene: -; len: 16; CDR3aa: CASSIWGTGSNQPQHF; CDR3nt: TGTGCCAGTAGTATCTGGGGGACGGGTAGCAATCAGCCCCAGCATTTT
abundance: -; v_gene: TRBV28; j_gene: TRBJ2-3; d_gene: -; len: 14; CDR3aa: CASSYPPLTDTQYF; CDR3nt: TGTGCCAGCAGTTACCCTCCCCTCACAGATACGCAGTATTTT